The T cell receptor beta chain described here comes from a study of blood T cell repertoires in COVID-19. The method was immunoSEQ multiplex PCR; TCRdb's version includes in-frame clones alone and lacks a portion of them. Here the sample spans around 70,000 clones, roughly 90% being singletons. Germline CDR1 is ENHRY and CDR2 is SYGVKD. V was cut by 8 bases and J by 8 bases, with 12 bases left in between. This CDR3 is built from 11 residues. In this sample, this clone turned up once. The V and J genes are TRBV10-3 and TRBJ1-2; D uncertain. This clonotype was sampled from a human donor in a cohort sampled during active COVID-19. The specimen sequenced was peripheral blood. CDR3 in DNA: TGTGCCATCGGCGGGTTACAGGGCTACACCTTC. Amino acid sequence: CAIGGLQGYTF.